The sequence of this T cell receptor beta chain was determined in a study of blood T cell repertoires in COVID-19. In the study overall: Researchers got acute and convalescent COVID-19 samples from the United States, Italy and Spain.

Assay: immunoSEQ multiplex PCR; the TCRdb copy retains only in-frame clones and omits some. The data hold 200,000 to 250,000 clones, with nearly 90% observed a single time. V was clipped by 5 bases and J by 7 bases, with 8 bases between them. The CDR3 contains 11 residues. CDR1 is SNHLY, CDR2 FYNNEI, per germline. V gene TRBV2 combines with J gene TRBJ1-2; the D gene is possibly TRBD1 (6 bases). Sequencing was performed on PBMCs or T cells enriched from blood (not recorded which). The sequence was obtained from a man aged 30 to 45 who had recovered from COVID-19. For the CDR3, the DNA is TGTGCCAGCAGTCAGGGGTCTGGCTACACCTTC. It is translated as CASSQGSGYTF.